The present entry profiles one T cell receptor (beta chain) with its context. It lacks a known antigen. It has no much larger one-base neighbor in the sample; base qualities were not kept. V sheds 5 bases and J sheds 0 bases, leaving 22 bases between their ends. The CDR3, cysteine through phenylalanine, is 17 amino acids long. Only the CDR3 DNA stays, 51 bases, in frame from base 1. The germline V gene specifies SQVTM as CDR1 and ANQGSEA as CDR2. This sample stems from a study of blood T cell repertoires in COVID-19 (dated by TCRdb to 2020 to 2021). Turning to the overall study: Collaborator samples came from the United States, Italy and Spain and covered acute and convalescent phases of COVID-19. The prospective study material was composed of cDNA or gDNA derived from T cells, B-cell-depleted T cells, or PBMCs. The dataset comprised deeply sampled blood TCRbeta repertoires from subjects exposed to, actively infected with, or recovered from COVID-19. The repertoires were released in a freely available public database meant as a resource for research on the immune response to SARS-CoV-2. The samples were drawn from the first 160 participants of the ongoing ImmuneRACE study and from 1,254 subjects provided by 6 global collaborators. Nearly every sample came with metadata listing a de-identified subject ID, COVID-19 status, age in years and sex. HLA class I and class II types, where available, came from metadata supplied by the sample provider rather than from assay-based typing.

TCRbeta CDR3 regions were amplified from genomic DNA using the immunoSEQ Assay, a bias-controlled multiplex PCR. As for the authors' bioinformatics: The number of nucleated cells in each sample was estimated by amplification of reference gene primers within the assay. To quantify the absolute abundance of each unique TCRbeta CDR3 rearrangement, sequence reads were collapsed and filtered. Productive Simpson clonality was computed per sample as the square root of Simpson's diversity index over productive rearrangements. TCRdb took over this immuneACCESS table, retaining in-frame rearrangements with V and J assigned. Such tables are incomplete; in checked studies, under half of the missing clones stem from an unresolved V gene, and the remainder is unexplained. The DNA was the basis for D and trimming; V, J and clone size are from that table. This sample comprises some 290,000 clones, over 90% of them detected only once. In total, the top ten clones hold 3.9% of the sample.

Study-level results and caveats: Clinical and demographic metadata were provided uncurated, with the amount varying by source and participant.

Participants in the prospective study were aged 18 to 89 years, lived in under 30 United States geographic areas, and enrolled through a virtual design. Cohort assignment in the prospective study relied on participant-reported clinical history from a screening survey and a study questionnaire. A participant counted as exposed if, within 2 weeks of entering the study, that participant had been in contact with someone who had a PCR-confirmed or clinician-diagnosed COVID-19 case. Mobile phlebotomists in the prospective study collected whole blood, serum and a nasopharyngeal or oropharyngeal swab from every participant. Over a roughly 2-month period, participants in the prospective study had the option of providing additional blood draws and questionnaires. Blood samples from the prospective study were shipped frozen or at room temperature prior to DNA extraction.

The rearrangement joined TRBV29-1 to TRBJ1-2; no confident D gene assignment can be made. The sequence came from a woman in her twenties or thirties who had been exposed to COVID-19. The sequenced sample was PBMCs or T cells enriched from blood (not recorded which). The CDR3 loop reads CSVKRLGAESSNYGYTF. The sequence in DNA is TGCAGCGTTAAGCGTCTAGGAGCCGAAAGTTCTAACTATGGCTACACCTTC.